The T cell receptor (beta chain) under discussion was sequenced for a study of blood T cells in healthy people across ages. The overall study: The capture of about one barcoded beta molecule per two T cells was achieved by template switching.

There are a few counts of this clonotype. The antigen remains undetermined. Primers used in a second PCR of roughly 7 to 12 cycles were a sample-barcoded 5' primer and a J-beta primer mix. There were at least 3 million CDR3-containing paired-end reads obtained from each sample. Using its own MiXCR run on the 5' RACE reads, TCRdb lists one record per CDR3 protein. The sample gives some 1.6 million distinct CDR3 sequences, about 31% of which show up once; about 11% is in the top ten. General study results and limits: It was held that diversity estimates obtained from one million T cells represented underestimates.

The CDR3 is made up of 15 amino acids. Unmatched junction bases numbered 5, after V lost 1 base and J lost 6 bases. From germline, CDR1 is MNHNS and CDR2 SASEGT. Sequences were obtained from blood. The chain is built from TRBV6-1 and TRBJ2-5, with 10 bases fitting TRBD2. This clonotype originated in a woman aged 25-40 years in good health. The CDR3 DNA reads TGTGCCAGCAGTGAAGTTAGCGGGAGGATACAGACCCAGTACTTC. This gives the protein CASSEVSGRIQTQYF.